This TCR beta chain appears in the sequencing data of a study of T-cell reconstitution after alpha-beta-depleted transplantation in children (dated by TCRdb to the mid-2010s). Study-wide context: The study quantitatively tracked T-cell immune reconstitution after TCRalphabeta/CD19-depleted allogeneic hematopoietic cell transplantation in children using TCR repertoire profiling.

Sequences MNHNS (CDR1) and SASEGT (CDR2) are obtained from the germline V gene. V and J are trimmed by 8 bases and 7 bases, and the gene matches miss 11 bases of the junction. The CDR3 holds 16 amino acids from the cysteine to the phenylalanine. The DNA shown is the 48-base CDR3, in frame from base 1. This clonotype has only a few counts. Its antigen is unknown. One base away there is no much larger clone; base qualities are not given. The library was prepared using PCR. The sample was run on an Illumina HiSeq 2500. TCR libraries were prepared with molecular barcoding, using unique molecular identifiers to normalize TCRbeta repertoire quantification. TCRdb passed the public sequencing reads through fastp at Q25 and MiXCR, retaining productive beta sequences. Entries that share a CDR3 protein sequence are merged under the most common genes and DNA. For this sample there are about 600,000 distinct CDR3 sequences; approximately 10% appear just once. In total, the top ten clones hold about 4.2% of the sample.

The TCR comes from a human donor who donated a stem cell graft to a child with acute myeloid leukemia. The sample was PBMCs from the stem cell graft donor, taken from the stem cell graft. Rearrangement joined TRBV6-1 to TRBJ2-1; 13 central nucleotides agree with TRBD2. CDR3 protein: CASLGLAGAGGNEQFF. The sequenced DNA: TGTGCCAGCCTCGGACTAGCGGGAGCTGGTGGGAATGAGCAGTTCTTC.